Each of the 19 T cell receptor beta chains below was sequenced from the same sample in a study of T cells in Graves' hyperthyroidism and ophthalmopathy. The investigators amplified TCR beta CDR3 regions from RNA transcripts. During a first-round RT-PCR of the TCR CDR3, the HTBI primer set was used. MiXCR was run by TCRdb on the multiplex PCR reads, yielding one entry per CDR3 protein. Counted here are under 800,000 distinct CDR3 sequences, around 15% occurring once; the ten biggest clones make up about a tenth. Sequenced: blood. The receptors stem from a woman aged 18-29 years with Graves' hyperthyroidism.

This clonotype was picked up a small number of times. The CDR3 bases are TGTGCCAGCAGTGATACAGGGGGGACAGGGAGTTATCACACTGAAGCTTTCTTT. It specifies CASSDTGGTGSYHTEAFF. The J gene is TRBJ1-1, the V gene TRBV25-1, with TRBD1 matching 9 bases. The CDR3 runs to 18 residues. Per the germline V gene, CDR1 is MGHDK and CDR2 is SYGVNS. The V gene end was trimmed by 3 bases and the J gene end by 3 bases; junction bases not matched to a gene: 14. The full variable domain, completed using reference TRBV25-1 and TRBJ1-1, is EADIYQTPRYLVIGTGKKITLECSQTMGHDKMYWYQQDPGMELHLIHYSYGVNSTEKGDLSSESTVSRIRTEHFPLTLESARPSHTSQYLCASSDTGGTGSYHTEAFFGQGTRLTVV.

There are many counts of this clonotype. The V gene is TRBV27, the J gene TRBJ1-1; D is possibly TRBD1 (6 bases). Germline CDR1 is MNHEY and CDR2 is SMNVEV (reference sequence). The CDR3 runs 14 residues. With 3 bases removed from V and 1 base from J, the gap between germline ends came to 9 bases. The DNA for the CDR3 is TGTGCCAGCAGTTTCAGGGGCCAGAACACTGAAGCTTTCTTT. Translated, it gives CASSFRGQNTEAFF.

This clonotype has a handful of counts. The V and J genes are TRBV4-2 and TRBJ2-3; 9 bases match TRBD2. This CDR3 has 17 amino acids. The J segment lost 0 bases and the V segment lost 4 bases, leaving 8 bases of the junction unmatched. Germline CDR1 and CDR2: LGHNA and YNFKEQ. CDR3 sequence reads: CASSPLDLAGSTDTQYF. DNA of the CDR3: TGTGCCAGCAGCCCCCTCGATCTAGCGGGAAGCACAGATACGCAGTATTTT.

Ten or more counts support this clonotype. The J gene is TRBJ1-4, the V gene TRBV6-1; D uncertain. There are 11 residues in the CDR3. Trimming took off 0 bases at V and 7 bases at J, with 0 bases between the two ends. CDR1 and CDR2 from the germline V gene are MNHNS and SASEGT. The CDR3 DNA is TGTGCCAGCAGTGAAGCTGAAAAACTGTTTTTT. This codes for CASSEAEKLFF.

The V call is TRBV20-1, the J call TRBJ1-1; 10 bases line up with TRBD1. The V and J ends lost 7 bases and 5 bases, in that order; junction bases with no gene match: 10. Germline CDR1 and CDR2: DFQATT and SNEGSKA (reference sequence). This CDR3 has 14 amino acids. CDR3 amino acids: CSGGQGNRGTEAFF. The CDR3 DNA sequence: TGCAGTGGGGGACAGGGGAACAGGGGTACTGAAGCTTTCTTT.

In its sample, this clonotype was seen a few times. The V call is TRBV20-1, the J call TRBJ2-3; 8 bases agree with TRBD2. Losses at the gene ends were 5 bases for V and 4 bases for J; bases not matched to a gene: 8. This CDR3 is built from 14 residues. Looked up from germline, CDR1 is DFQATT and CDR2 is SNEGSKA (reference sequence). The CDR3 sequence is CSARPGGPSDTQYF. CDR3 DNA: TGCAGTGCTCGTCCGGGAGGGCCATCAGATACGCAGTATTTT.

This chain's CDR3 is CASSIGTVNQPQHF. The CDR3 nucleotides are TGTGCCAGTAGTATCGGGACAGTGAATCAGCCCCAGCATTTT. The J gene is TRBJ1-5, the V gene TRBV19; TRBD1 aligns across 7 bases. V was clipped by 3 bases and J by 4 bases; unmatched bases: 3. CDR1 and CDR2 from the germline V gene are LNHDA and SQIVND (reference sequence). The CDR3 spans 14 residues.

This clonotype was observed a handful of times. The gene calls are TRBV20-1 and TRBJ1-4; D is possibly TRBD1 (6 bases). The CDR3 sequence is 13 residues long. Looked up from germline, CDR1 is DFQATT and CDR2 is SNEGSKA (reference sequence). V lost 6 bases, J lost 7 bases, and 15 bases lay in between. Here the CDR3 reads CSAGGTLGEKLFF. In DNA form, the CDR3 reads TGCAGTGCCGGGGGGACATTAGGTGAAAAACTGTTTTTT.

This clonotype has a count of ten or more. The chain couples TRBV7-9 to TRBJ2-1; no clear D. CDR1 SEHNR and CDR2 FQNEAQ come from the germline V gene (reference sequence). This CDR3 spans 16 amino acids. The germline V and J ends were trimmed by 5 bases and 2 bases, with 16 bases remaining between them. The chain's CDR3 is CASSPRAGVTYNEQFF. CDR3 nucleotides: TGTGCCAGCAGCCCCCGGGCAGGTGTGACCTACAATGAGCAGTTCTTC.

The chain links TRBV20-1 to TRBJ1-5; possibly TRBD1 for D (6 bases). This CDR3 contains 15 residues. V shed 1 base and J shed 4 bases, with 14 bases lying between them. CDR1 is DFQATT, CDR2 SNEGSKA, per germline (reference sequence). As DNA, the CDR3 is TGCAGTGCTAGAGGGGACACTCAGAGGAATCAGCCCCAGCATTTT. It encodes CSARGDTQRNQPQHF.

This clonotype was observed many times. The chain combines TRBV6-1 with TRBJ1-1; a possible D gene is TRBD1 (5 bases). Per germline, CDR1 MNHNS and CDR2 SASEGT. With 3 bases removed from V and 5 bases from J, the gap between germline ends came to 16 bases. This CDR3 spans 15 amino acids. CDR3 sequence (DNA): TGTGCCAGCAGTGATTTAGTTGGACAAAGAACTGAAGCTTTCTTT. Protein sequence: CASSDLVGQRTEAFF.

The chain combines TRBV6-4 with TRBJ2-2; maybe TRBD1 (6 bases). The CDR3 is 15 residues long. Germline CDR1 and CDR2: MRHNA and SNTAGT. V was pared by 3 bases and J by 0 bases, with 8 bases between. This CDR3 is CASSDKGANTGELFF. As DNA, the CDR3 is TGTGCCAGCAGTGATAAGGGGGCGAACACCGGGGAGCTGTTTTTT.

As to this clonotype: A much larger clone is a single base away; this may be a read error. The chain joins TRBV2 to TRBJ1-5, with D perhaps TRBD1 (6 bases). Per the germline V gene, CDR1 is SNHLY and CDR2 is FYNNEI. This CDR3 has 17 residues. Trimming left V 0 bases short and J 3 bases short, with 15 bases between. The CDR3 bases are TGTGCCAGCAGTGAAGCGCGGGGACAAGTCCTCAATCAGCCCCAGCATTTT. This translates into CASSEARGQVLNQPQHF.

The table lists this clonotype with a few counts. V gene TRBV29-1 combines with J gene TRBJ2-1, with TRBD2 matching 10 bases. CDR3 size: 14 residues. V shed 4 bases and J 9 bases; nucleotides not matched to a gene: 9. Germline V lookup: CDR1 SQVTM, CDR2 ANQGSEA. CDR3 protein: CSVGRLAGEGEQFF. DNA for the CDR3: TGCAGCGTTGGAAGGCTAGCGGGAGAGGGTGAGCAGTTCTTC.

In this sample, this clonotype turned up a few times. With a much larger clone just one base away, this may be a read error. The V call is TRBV20-1, the J call TRBJ2-7, with a possible D match to TRBD2 (6 bases). The DNA end lines up better with TRBJ2-1; the J call may be wrong. CDR1 and CDR2 from the germline V gene are DFQATT and SNEGSKA (reference sequence). The CDR3 runs 14 residues. The chain's CDR3 is CSAADIRETYEQFF. CDR3 coding DNA: TGCAGTGCTGCCGACATTCGGGAGACCTACGAGCAGTTCTTC.

At least ten counts were recorded for this clonotype. The chain combines TRBV18 with TRBJ2-1; 14 bases line up with TRBD2. This CDR3 has 17 amino acids. The V gene end was trimmed by 3 bases and the J gene end by 7 bases; junction bases not matched to a gene: 8. Germline lookup yields CDR1 KGHSH and CDR2 LQKENI. The CDR3 region is CASSPLGTSGSGNEQFF. CDR3 in DNA: TGTGCCAGCTCACCCCTCGGGACTAGCGGGAGCGGGAATGAGCAGTTCTTC.

This clonotype turned up a few times. The chain has TRBV10-3 and TRBJ2-3; 8 bases are shared with TRBD2. The CDR3 sequence is 17 residues long. Germline CDR1 reads ENHRY; CDR2 reads SYGVKD. With 1 base clipped from V and 4 bases from J, the junction kept 10 bases outside the gene matches. The CDR3 DNA reads TGTGCCATCAGTGAGTTTTTCTCATCGACTAGCGCAGATACGCAGTATTTT. Its translation is CAISEFFSSTSADTQYF.

This clonotype was recorded at least ten times. The rearrangement uses TRBV18 and TRBJ1-1; no reliable D call. The CDR3 consists of 14 residues. The V and J ends lost 3 bases and 8 bases respectively, with 16 bases between them. Germline V lookup: CDR1 KGHSH, CDR2 LQKENI. The chain's CDR3 is CASSPVSLPGEAFF. CDR3 nucleotide sequence: TGTGCCAGCTCACCGGTATCCTTACCGGGGGAAGCTTTCTTT.

This clonotype occurred many times. J is TRBJ1-6 and V is TRBV6-2 or TRBV6-3; 10 bases align to TRBD1. The V segment lost 5 bases and the J segment 10 bases; nucleotides outside the gene matches: 8. This CDR3 has 15 residues. The germline V gene encodes CDR1 MNHEY and CDR2 SVGEGT. DNA for the CDR3: TGTGCCAGCAGTCCCCGGACAGGGGGATCCTCACCCCTCCACTTT. It specifies CASSPRTGGSSPLHF.